Here is one T cell receptor (beta chain) with its context. It has no known antigen specificity. Base qualities were left out, and no much larger clone turns up one base away. This sample is drawn from a study of vaccination and CD4 T cells after COVID-19 (dated by TCRdb to between 2022 and 2023). General notes on the study: Every convalescent patient had a positive nasal swab PCR test for SARS-CoV-2, with mild disease in 9 or 10 patients and severe disease in one. In the convalescent cohort there were six males and four females, among whom were two Hispanic individuals, seven Caucasians, two Asians and one multiracial person. Each participant got two doses of either the Pfizer-BioNTech BNT162b2 vaccine (n=8) or the Moderna mRNA-1273 vaccine (n=2). Post-COVID blood samples were collected from convalescent patients a median of around 100 days after diagnosis, with a range of roughly 30 to 161 days. Post-vaccine blood samples were taken a median of about 70 days after the second vaccine dose, with a range of roughly 14 to 250 days. For stimulating the cultures, overlapping spike peptide pools were used, derived from SARS-CoV-2 as well as from the common cold coronaviruses HCoV-NL63, HCoV-OC43 and HCoV-229E. In control cultures, a CEFX viral epitope pool was used as positive control, an HIV-1 Nef peptide pool was used as negative control, or no peptide was added. In ten to eleven COVID-19 convalescent patients and 4 infection-naive healthy vaccine recipients, the spike-specific CD4+ TCR repertoire before mRNA vaccination was compared with the repertoire after mRNA vaccination.

The sample's treatment or condition, from its label and the paper: approximately nine-day PBMC culture with coronavirus spike peptide pools or control peptides (ViraFEST assay). To expand antigen-specific T cells with peptide pools and then pick out the expanded clonotypes through TCR sequencing, the study relied on the ViraFEST assay. The convalescent patients' positive SARS-CoV-2 PCR tests were from March to December 2020, which was before the Alpha, Beta and Delta variants emerged in the United States. PBMCs were cultured at around 2 million per well in IMDM supplemented with 5% human AB serum and 8.5 to 10 IU/ml IL-2, with around 10 ug/ml peptide pools added. On days 3 and 7, half of the culture medium was replaced with fresh IL-2-containing medium. After 10 days of culture, CD4+ T cells were isolated by negative selection using the EasySep CD4+ T cell isolation kit. Ficoll-Paque Plus gradient centrifugation was used to isolate PBMCs from whole blood, and the isolated PBMCs were then either used fresh or cryopreserved at -140C. Triplicate wells were generally used for each culture condition.

The library came from PCR. DNA from cultured CD4+ T cells underwent TCR sequencing with the Oncomine TCR Beta short-read assay at the Johns Hopkins FTIC core. Genomic DNA was extracted from the cultured CD4+ T cells with the QIAamp micro DNA kit. Oncomine TCR Beta libraries from cultured CD4+ T cells were pooled with unique dual indexes and sequenced on an Illumina iSeq 100. The study's own analysis went as follows. Non-productive sequences were removed, and CDR3s that did not start with C, did not end with F or W, or were shorter than 7 amino acids were discarded. The MANAFEST web application was used to identify antigen-specific clonotypes by comparing peptide-stimulated wells against reference wells and other culture wells. Positive clones required FDR below 0.05, an odds ratio above 5, and productive frequency above 0.1% in at least two of three replicate wells. A clonotype counted as cross-reactive if it showed significant expansion both in the SARS-CoV-2 spike wells and in at least one common cold coronavirus spike condition. Levenshtein distances (stringdist) and unrooted phylogenetic trees (ape) in R version 3.6.1 were used to assess CDR3 homology. TCRdb's own reprocessing of the public reads used fastp at Q25 and MiXCR and kept productive beta chains. One record per CDR3 amino acid sequence lists the most common genes and DNA. Clone size and V and J calls follow TCRdb, not the original study. The table for this sample lists thousands of distinct CDR3 sequences; 60% of them were counted only once. The ten top clones hold around 12% of the sample.

For this chain, trimming is 1 base at the V end and 12 bases at the J end, and the number of junction bases without a gene match is 8. The germline V gene (reference sequence) yields GTSNPN for CDR1 and SVGIG for CDR2. Reading from cysteine to phenylalanine, the CDR3 counts 13 amino acids. CDR3 DNA is the only sequence kept; it has 39 bases, read in frame from the first base. Results the study describes overall, beyond this receptor: An increase in the median number of SARS-CoV-2-reactive clonotypes from 20 to 25 after infection to 35 to 40 after vaccination was observed, but the change was not found to be significant. Of the vaccine-specific clones in convalescent patients, 304 of 307, or nearly all, reacted only to SARS-CoV-2 spike and did not cross-react with common cold coronaviruses. Among convalescent patients, a median roughly 84% of the SARS-CoV-2-reactive clones seen after vaccination appeared only after vaccination, which suggests priming specific to the vaccine. Relatively few convalescent patients were included in the study, and early timepoints after natural infection were not analyzed.

The sample here was cultured CD4+ T cells from blood, taken after SARS-CoV-2 vaccination. Here the chain combines TRBV30 and TRBJ2-1, with 8 junctional bases fitting TRBD2. This receptor was identified in a human donor with COVID-19. In nucleotides, the sequence is TGTGCCTGGAGTGCGATTAGCGGGGCCCCGCAGTTCTTC. It translates to CAWSAISGAPQFF.